The sequence of this T cell receptor (beta chain) was determined in a study of cytomegalovirus exposure and HLA in healthy donors. About the study: Sequencing of approximately 190 million T cells in an earlier analysis found 100 million to 140 million unique TCR beta sequences. Most donors, 81% of a few hundred genotyped, fell in the Caucasian-associated ancestry cluster.

It was with 60 Vbeta and 13 Jbeta primers that the PCR ran. Measured with immunoSEQ multiplex PCR; TCRdb has only the in-frame clones, and not every one. Of approximately 150,000 clones listed, approximately 80% are singletons. Trimming took off 3 bases at V and 0 bases at J, with 18 bases between the two ends. The V gene's germline CDR1 is LNHDA and CDR2 SQIVND (reference sequence). This CDR3 spans 18 amino acids. The rearrangement uses TRBV19 and TRBJ1-5; D is unclear. The specimen sequenced was PBMCs. The clonotype comes from a man between 18 and 35 years old in good health and CMV-seropositive. This CDR3 reads CASSMPQAPPYSNQPQHF. In DNA form, the CDR3 reads TGTGCCAGTAGTATGCCGCAGGCGCCCCCCTATAGCAATCAGCCCCAGCATTTT.